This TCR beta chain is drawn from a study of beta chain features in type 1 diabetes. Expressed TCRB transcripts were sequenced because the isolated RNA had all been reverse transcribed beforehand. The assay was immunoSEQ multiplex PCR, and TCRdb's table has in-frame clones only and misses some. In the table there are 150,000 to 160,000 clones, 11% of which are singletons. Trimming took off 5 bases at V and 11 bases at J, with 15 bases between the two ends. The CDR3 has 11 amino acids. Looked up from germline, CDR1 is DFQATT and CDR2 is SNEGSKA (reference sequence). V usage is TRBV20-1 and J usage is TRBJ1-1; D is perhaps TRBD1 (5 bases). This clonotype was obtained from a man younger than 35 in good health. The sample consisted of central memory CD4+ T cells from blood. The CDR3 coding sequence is TGCAGTGCTTCCCCTTGGGAGGGGGCTTTCTTT. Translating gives CSASPWEGAFF.